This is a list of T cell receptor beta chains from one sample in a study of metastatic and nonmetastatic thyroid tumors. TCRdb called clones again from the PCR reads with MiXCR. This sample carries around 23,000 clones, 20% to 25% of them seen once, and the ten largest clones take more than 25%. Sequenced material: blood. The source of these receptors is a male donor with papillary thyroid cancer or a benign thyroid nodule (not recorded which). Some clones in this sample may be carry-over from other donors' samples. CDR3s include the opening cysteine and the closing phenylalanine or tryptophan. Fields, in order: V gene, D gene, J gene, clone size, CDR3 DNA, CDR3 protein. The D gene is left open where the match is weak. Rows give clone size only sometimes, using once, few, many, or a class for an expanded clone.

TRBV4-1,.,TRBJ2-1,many,TGCGCCAGCAGCCAAGTAGTCCGGGCCAGGAGGTCGAGTGAGCAGTTCTTC,CASSQVVRARRSSEQFF
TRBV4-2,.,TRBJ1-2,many,TGTGCCAGCAGCCAAGGGGGGGAACAGAGCTATGGCTACACCTTC,CASSQGGEQSYGYTF
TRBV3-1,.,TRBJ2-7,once,TGTGCCAGCAGCCAGATTCCGGGGAACGAGCAGTACTTC,CASSQIPGNEQYF
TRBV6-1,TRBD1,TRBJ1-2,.,TGTGCCAGCAGTCTCGCTACACCAGGGGGAGGGGAGGGCTACACCTTC,CASSLATPGGGEGYTF
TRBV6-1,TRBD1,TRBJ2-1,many,TGTGCCAGCAGTGAAGTCGGGACAGGGACCTACAATGAGCAGTTCTTC,CASSEVGTGTYNEQFF
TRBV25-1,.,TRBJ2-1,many,TGTGCCAGCAGTGCTTCTCCGGGAGGGAATTGGCAGGGGGCCTACAATGAGCAGTTCTTC,CASSASPGGNWQGAYNEQFF
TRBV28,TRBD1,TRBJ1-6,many,TGTGCCAGCAGTTTTTTTCGTCCCTCCAGGGGGAGGCGTGGTTCACCCCTCCACTTT,CASSFFRPSRGRRGSPLHF
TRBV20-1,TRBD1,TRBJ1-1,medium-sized,TGCAGTGCTAGAACAGGGGACACTGAAGCTTTCTTT,CSARTGDTEAFF
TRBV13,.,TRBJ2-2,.,TGTGGCAGCAGCTTAGTCAGGGTGAGGACCTGGGAGCTGTTTTTT,CGSSLVRVRTWELFF
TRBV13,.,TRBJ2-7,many,TGTGCCAGCAGCTTAGGGGCTATCTCCTACGAGCAGTACTTC,CASSLGAISYEQYF
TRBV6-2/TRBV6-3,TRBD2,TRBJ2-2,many,TGTGCCAGCAGTTACTCGGGACTAGCGGGAGGACCGAACACCGGGGAGCTGTTTTTT,CASSYSGLAGGPNTGELFF
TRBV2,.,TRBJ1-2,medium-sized,TGTGCCAGCAGTTTTGGACAGTATGGCTACACCTTC,CASSFGQYGYTF
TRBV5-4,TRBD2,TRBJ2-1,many,TGTGCCAGCAGCTTCGGGAGGGCCGGGGTTGAGCAGTTCTTC,CASSFGRAGVEQFF
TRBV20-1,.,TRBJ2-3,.,TGCAGTGCTAACCAAAGCCCGTGTCAGGGTAAGAGCACAGATACGCAGTATTTT,CSANQSPCQGKSTDTQYF
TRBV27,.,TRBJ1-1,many,TGTGCCAGCAGTTTAGGGCCGGGGGGGAACACTGAAGCTTTCTTT,CASSLGPGGNTEAFF
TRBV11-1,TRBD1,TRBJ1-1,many,TGTGCCAGCAGAAAGGGACAGGGGGTGGACACTGAAGCTTTCTTT,CASRKGQGVDTEAFF
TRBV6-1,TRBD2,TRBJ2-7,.,TGTGCCAGCAGTGATCCGGGACTAGCGGGAGTAGACGAGCAGTACTTC,CASSDPGLAGVDEQYF
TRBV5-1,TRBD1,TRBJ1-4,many,TGCGCCAGCAGCTCCGGACAGGGTCTTAATAATGAAAAACTGTTTTTT,CASSSGQGLNNEKLFF
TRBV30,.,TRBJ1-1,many,TGTGCCTGGAGTATAACAGCGAACACTGAAGCTTTCTTT,CAWSITANTEAFF
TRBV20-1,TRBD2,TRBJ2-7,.,TGCAGTGCTATAGATCCCAGGACTAGCGGGAGTGGGGATCAGTACTTC,CSAIDPRTSGSGDQYF
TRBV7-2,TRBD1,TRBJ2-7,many,TGTGCCAGCAGCTTTGGGACAGCTGGGGGGCAGTACTTC,CASSFGTAGGQYF
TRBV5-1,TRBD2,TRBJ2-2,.,TGCGCCAACAGGCGGGGGGGCGACACCGGGGAGCTGTTTTTT,CANRRGGDTGELFF
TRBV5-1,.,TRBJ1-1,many,TGCGCCAGCAGCTTGGACAGGGAGGACACTGAAGCTTTCTTT,CASSLDREDTEAFF
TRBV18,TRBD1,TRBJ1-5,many,TGTGCCAGCTCACCAGGGACAGGATATATAGTGAGCAATCAGCCCCAGCATTTT,CASSPGTGYIVSNQPQHF
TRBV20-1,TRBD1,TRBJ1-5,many,TGCAGTGCTAGTCTGACAGGGGTCTTGATTAGCAATCAGCCCCAGCATTTT,CSASLTGVLISNQPQHF
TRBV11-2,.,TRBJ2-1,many,TGTGCCAGCAGGAGAGTCTCCTACAATGAGCAGTTCTTC,CASRRVSYNEQFF
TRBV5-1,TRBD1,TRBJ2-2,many,TGCGCCAGCAGCGAATCCGGGACAGGGTCTCACGGGGAGCTGTTTTTT,CASSESGTGSHGELFF
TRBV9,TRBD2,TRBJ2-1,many,TGTGCCAGCAGCGTAGCCCTAGCGGGGGAGTCTGAGCAGTTCTTC,CASSVALAGESEQFF
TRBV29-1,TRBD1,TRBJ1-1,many,TGCAGCGTGGATCAGACAGGGCGGAACACTGAAGCTTTCTTT,CSVDQTGRNTEAFF
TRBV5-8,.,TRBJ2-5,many,TGTGCCAGCAGCCCTGGGGAGACCCAGTACTTC,CASSPGETQYF
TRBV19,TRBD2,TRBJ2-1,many,TGTGCCAGTAGTTCCTCGGGACTATACTACAATGAGCAGTTCTTC,CASSSSGLYYNEQFF
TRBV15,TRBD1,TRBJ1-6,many,TGTGCCACCAGCGGTCAGACAGGGCCTCAAACACCCCTCCACTTT,CATSGQTGPQTPLHF
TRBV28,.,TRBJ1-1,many,TGTGCCAGCAGCGAGGACTACACTGAAGCTTTCTTT,CASSEDYTEAFF
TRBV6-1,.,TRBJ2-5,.,TGTTCCAGCAGTATCGGCCCACAAGAGACCCAGTACTTC,CSSSIGPQETQYF
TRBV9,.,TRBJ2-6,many,TGTGCCAGCAGCTTTCCGTCCCGCTCTGGGGCCAACGTCCTGACTTTC,CASSFPSRSGANVLTF
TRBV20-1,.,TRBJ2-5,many,TGCAGTGCTAGAGGAGAGGGGGGGGTGGAGACCCAGTACTTC,CSARGEGGVETQYF
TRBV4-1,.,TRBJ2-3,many,TGCGCCAGCAGCCAGAGGGGCGGCCGCACAGATACGCAGTATTTT,CASSQRGGRTDTQYF
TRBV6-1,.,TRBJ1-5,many,TGTGCCAGCAGTTCCCACGGGTCGTATCAGCCCCAGCATTTT,CASSSHGSYQPQHF
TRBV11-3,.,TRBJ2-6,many,TGTGCCAGCAGCTTTCAGACTAGGACACATGGGGCCAACGTCCTGACTTTC,CASSFQTRTHGANVLTF
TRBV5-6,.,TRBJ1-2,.,TGTGCCAGCAGCACCACCTGGACAGCCTTCCGAGTTTATGGCTGCACCTTC,CASSTTWTAFRVYGCTF
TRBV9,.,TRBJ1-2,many,TGTGCCAGCAGCGTAGGAGTGTGGGATGGCTACACCTTC,CASSVGVWDGYTF
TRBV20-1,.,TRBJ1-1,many,TGCAGTGCTATCAGTCGGGTAGGCACTGAAGCTTTCTTT,CSAISRVGTEAFF
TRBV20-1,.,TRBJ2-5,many,TGCAGTGTTCCCTTTAGGGGTCAAGAGACCCAGTACTTC,CSVPFRGQETQYF
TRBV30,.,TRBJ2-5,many,TGTGCCTGGACATATGGGGAGACCCAGTACTTC,CAWTYGETQYF
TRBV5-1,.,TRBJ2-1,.,TGCGCCAGCAGACCGACCGGGGGCGACTACAATGAGCAGTTCTTC,CASRPTGGDYNEQFF
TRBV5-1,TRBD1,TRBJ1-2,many,TGCGCCAGCAGCTTGAGGCCGGGACAGGGGCTTGGCTACACCTTC,CASSLRPGQGLGYTF
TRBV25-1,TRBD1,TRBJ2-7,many,TGTGCCAGCAGTGTAACAGGGGCCCGCTCCTACGAGCAGTACTTC,CASSVTGARSYEQYF
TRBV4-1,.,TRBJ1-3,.,TGCGCCAGCAGCCAAGTCTCTCTAACTGGGCCTGTAAACACCATATATTTT,CASSQVSLTGPVNTIYF
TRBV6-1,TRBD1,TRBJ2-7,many,TGTGCCAGCAGAATCCGAGACCGGGACAGCTCCTACGAGCAGTACTTC,CASRIRDRDSSYEQYF
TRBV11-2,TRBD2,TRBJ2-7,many,TGTGCCAGCAGCTTCGAGGCGGGGGGTTACGAGCAGTACTTC,CASSFEAGGYEQYF
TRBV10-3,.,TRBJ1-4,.,TGTGCCATCAGTGAGCAGGGAGTTGAAAAACTGTTTTTT,CAISEQGVEKLFF